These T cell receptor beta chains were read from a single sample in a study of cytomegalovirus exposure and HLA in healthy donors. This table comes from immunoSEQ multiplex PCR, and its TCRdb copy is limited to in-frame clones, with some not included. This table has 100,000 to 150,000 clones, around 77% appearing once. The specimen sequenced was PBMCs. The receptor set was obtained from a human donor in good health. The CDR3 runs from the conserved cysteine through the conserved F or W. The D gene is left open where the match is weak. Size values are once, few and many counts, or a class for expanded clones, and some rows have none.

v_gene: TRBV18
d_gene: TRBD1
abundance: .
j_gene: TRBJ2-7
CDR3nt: TGTGCCAGCTCATTTAGACAGGGGGTTTCCTACGAGCAGTACTTC
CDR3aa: CASSFRQGVSYEQYF

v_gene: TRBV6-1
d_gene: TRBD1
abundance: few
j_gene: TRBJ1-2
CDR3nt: TGTGCCAGCAGTGAGGGACAGGGCAATGGCTACACCTTC
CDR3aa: CASSEGQGNGYTF

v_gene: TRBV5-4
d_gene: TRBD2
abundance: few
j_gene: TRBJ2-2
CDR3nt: TGTGCCAGCAGCTTGGGAGGACTAGCGGGAGGCGCCGGGGAGCTGTTTTTT
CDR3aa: CASSLGGLAGGAGELFF

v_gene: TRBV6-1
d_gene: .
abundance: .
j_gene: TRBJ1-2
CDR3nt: TGTGCCAGCAGCAGTGGGGGCCCCTATGGCTACACCTTC
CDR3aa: CASSSGGPYGYTF

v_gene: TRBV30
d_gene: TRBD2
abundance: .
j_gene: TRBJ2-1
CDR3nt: TGTGCCTGGAGTGGGGCTAGCGGGTACAATGAGCAGTTCTTC
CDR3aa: CAWSGASGYNEQFF

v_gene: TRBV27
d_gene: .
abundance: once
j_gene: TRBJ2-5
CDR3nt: TGTGCCAGCAGTTTGGGTCAGGGGAAAGAGACCCAGTACTTC
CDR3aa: CASSLGQGKETQYF

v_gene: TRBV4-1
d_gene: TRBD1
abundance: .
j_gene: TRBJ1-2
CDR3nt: TGCGCCAGCAGCCAAGAATGGGTAGGGGGCGGACTTGGCTACACCTTC
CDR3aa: CASSQEWVGGGLGYTF

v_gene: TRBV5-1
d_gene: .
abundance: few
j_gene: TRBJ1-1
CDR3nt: TGCGCCAGCAGCTTGGGGCAAATGAACACTGAAGCTTTCTTT
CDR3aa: CASSLGQMNTEAFF

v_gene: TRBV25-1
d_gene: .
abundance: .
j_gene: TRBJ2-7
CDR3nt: TGTGCCAGCAGTGACTATCCTTACGAGCAGTACTTC
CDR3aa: CASSDYPYEQYF

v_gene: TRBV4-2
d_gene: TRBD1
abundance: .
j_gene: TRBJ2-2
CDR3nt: TGTGCCAGCAGCAAAGGACAGGGGGGGACCGGGGAGCTGTTTTTT
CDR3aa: CASSKGQGGTGELFF

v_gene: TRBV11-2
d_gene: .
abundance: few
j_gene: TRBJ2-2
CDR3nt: TGTGCCAGCACCGAAAGGAGGGAGAGCGGGGAGCTGTTTTTT
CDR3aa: CASTERRESGELFF

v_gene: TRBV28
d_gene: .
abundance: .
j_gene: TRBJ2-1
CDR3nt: TGTGCCAGCAGTGCCAAACGAATCCTACTCGCGGGGTCTAACAATGAGCAGTTCTTC
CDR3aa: CASSAKRILLAGSNNEQFF

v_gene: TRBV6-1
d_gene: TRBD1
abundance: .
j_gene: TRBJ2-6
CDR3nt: TGTGCCAGCAGGGAACAGGGGGCCCCCGGGGCCAACGTCCTGACTTTC
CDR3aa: CASREQGAPGANVLTF

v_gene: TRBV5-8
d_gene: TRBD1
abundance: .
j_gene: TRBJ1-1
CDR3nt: TGTGCCAGCAGCTTGGGTTTAGGGACAGGGAATCCTGAAGCTTTCTTT
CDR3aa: CASSLGLGTGNPEAFF

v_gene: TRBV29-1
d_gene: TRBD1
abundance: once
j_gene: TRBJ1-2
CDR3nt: TGCAGCGCGAGGGGACAGGGGAACTATGGCTACACCTTC
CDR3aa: CSARGQGNYGYTF

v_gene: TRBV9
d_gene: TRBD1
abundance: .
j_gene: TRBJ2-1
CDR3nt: TGTGCCAGCAGCGTAGGGACAGGGGAGGCTTCTGAGCAGTTCTTC
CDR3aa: CASSVGTGEASEQFF

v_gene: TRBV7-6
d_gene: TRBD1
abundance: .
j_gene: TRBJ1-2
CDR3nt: TGTGCCAGCAGCCTACTAACCGGGACAGGGCGCTACACCTTC
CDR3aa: CASSLLTGTGRYTF

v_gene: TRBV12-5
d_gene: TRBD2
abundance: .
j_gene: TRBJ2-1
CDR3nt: TGTGCTAGTGGTCCCACTAGCGGGATCAGACACAATGAGCAGTTCTTC
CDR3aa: CASGPTSGIRHNEQFF

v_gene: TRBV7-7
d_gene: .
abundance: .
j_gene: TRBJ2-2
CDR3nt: TGTGCTAGCAGCTCCTCCCTAGCGACCGGGGAGCTGTTTTTT
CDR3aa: CASSSSLATGELFF

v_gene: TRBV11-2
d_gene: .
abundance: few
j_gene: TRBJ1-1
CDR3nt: TGTGCCAGCAGCTTAGACCGGGGGGCGGTTGAAGCTTTCTTT
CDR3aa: CASSLDRGAVEAFF

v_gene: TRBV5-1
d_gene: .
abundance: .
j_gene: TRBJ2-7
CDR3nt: TGCGCCAGCAGCTTCGCAGATTCCCAATCCCCCTACGAGCAGTACTTC
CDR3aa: CASSFADSQSPYEQYF

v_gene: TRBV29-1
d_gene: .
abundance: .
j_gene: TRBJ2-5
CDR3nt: TGCAGCGCGTCCGTCCGGGAGACCCAGTACTTC
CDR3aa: CSASVRETQYF

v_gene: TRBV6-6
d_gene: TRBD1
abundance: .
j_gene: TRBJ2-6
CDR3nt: TGTGCCAGCAGCCGTACAGGGGCTGGGGCCAACGTCCTGACTTTC
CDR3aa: CASSRTGAGANVLTF

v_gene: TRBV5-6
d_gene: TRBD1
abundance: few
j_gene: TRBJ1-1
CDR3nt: TGTGCCAGCAGTCCGTGGACAGGAATGAACACTGAAGCTTTCTTT
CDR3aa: CASSPWTGMNTEAFF

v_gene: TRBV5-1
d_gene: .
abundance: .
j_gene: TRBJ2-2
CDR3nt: TGCGCCAGCAGCTTGGTACCAGGGGAGGGTTCCGGGGAGCTGTTTTTT
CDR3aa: CASSLVPGEGSGELFF

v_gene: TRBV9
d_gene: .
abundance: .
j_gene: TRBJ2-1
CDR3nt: TGTGCCAGCAGCGCTTGGAGCCTGAGCTCCTACAATGAGCAGTTCTTC
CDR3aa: CASSAWSLSSYNEQFF

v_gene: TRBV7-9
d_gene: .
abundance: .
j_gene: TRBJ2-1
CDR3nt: TGTTCCAGCAGCTTCGGAGGAGTAAACAATGAGCAGTTCTTC
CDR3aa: CSSSFGGVNNEQFF

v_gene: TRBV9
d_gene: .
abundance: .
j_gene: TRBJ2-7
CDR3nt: TGTGCCAGCAGCGTAGCCCCAAGGACTTACGAGCAGTACTTC
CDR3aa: CASSVAPRTYEQYF

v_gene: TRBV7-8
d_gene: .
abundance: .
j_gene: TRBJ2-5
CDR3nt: TGTGCCAGCACCCTCGGGGAGACCCAGTACTTC
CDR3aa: CASTLGETQYF

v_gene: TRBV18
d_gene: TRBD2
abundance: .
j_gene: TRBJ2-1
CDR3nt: TGTGCCAGCTCACCAACCGGACTAGCGGGAGGGAGTAATGAGCAGTTCTTC
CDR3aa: CASSPTGLAGGSNEQFF

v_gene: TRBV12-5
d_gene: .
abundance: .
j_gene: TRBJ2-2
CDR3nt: TGTGCTAGTGGGTTCCGGTTAGATGCCGGGGAGCTGTTTTTT
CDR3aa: CASGFRLDAGELFF

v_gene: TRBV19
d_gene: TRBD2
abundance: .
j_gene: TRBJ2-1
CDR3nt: TGTGCCAGTAGTAGGGGCGGGAGCCCGCGGTACAATGAGCAGTTCTTC
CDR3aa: CASSRGGSPRYNEQFF

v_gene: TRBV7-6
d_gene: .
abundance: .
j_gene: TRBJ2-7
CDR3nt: TGTGCCAGCAGCTTAGGCAGGGCTGGTTCCTACGAGCAGTACTTC
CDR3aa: CASSLGRAGSYEQYF

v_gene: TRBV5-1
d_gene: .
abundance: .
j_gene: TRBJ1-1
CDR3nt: TGCGCCAGCAGCCCCGGGGGGGGCCTGAACACTGAAGCTTTCTTT
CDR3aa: CASSPGGGLNTEAFF

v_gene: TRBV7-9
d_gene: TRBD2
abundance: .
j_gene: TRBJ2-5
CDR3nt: TGTGCCAGCAGCCCACTAGCGACGCAGACCCAGTACTTC
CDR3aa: CASSPLATQTQYF

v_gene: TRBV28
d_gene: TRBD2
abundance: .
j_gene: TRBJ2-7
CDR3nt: TGTGCCAGCAGTTTAGTAACTAGCGGCTCCTACGAGCAGTACTTC
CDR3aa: CASSLVTSGSYEQYF

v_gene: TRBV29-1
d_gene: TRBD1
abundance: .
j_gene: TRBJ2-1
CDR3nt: TGCAGCGTGGCAGCTGACAGGGTTCAAGTTGAGCAGTTCTTC
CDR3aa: CSVAADRVQVEQFF

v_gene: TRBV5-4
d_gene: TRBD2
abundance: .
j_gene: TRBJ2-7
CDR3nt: TGTGCCAGCACCCCGACCCCAGGACTAGATCTTACTAACGAGCAGTACTTC
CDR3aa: CASTPTPGLDLTNEQYF

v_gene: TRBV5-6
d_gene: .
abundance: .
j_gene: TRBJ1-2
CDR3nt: TGTGCCAGCAGCATACAGGGCCCCTATGCGTATGGCTACACCTTC
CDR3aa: CASSIQGPYAYGYTF

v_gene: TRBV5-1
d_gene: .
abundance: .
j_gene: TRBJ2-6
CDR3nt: TGCGCCAGCAGCTTGGTTGGGGCCAACGGCCTGACTTTC
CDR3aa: CASSLVGANGLTF

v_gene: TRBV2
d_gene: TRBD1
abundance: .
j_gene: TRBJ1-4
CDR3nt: TGTGCCAGCAGGAGGGACAGGGGGGACGAAAAACTGTTTTTT
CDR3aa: CASRRDRGDEKLFF

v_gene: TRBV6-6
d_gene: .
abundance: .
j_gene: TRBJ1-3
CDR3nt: TGTGCCAGCAGCTGGGGAGGCACCAAAAACACCATATATTTT
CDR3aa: CASSWGGTKNTIYF

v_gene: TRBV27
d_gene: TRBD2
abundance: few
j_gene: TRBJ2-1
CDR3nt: TGTGCCAGCAGTTCAGTCCTAGCGGGAGGCTGGTTCTTC
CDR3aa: CASSSVLAGGWFF

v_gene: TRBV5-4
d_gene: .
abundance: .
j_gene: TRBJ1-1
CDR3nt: TGTGCCAGCAGCTTGGCCCCCACAGGGCGTAGAGACACTGAAGCTTTCTTT
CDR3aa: CASSLAPTGRRDTEAFF

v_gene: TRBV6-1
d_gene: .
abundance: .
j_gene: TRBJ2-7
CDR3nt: TGTGCCAGCAGTGTATCTGACAGCTACGAGCAGTACTTC
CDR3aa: CASSVSDSYEQYF

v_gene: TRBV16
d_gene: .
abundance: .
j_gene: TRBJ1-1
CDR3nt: TGTGCCAGCAGAGATCAGGGTGCTTCGAACACTGAAGCTTTCTTT
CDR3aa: CASRDQGASNTEAFF

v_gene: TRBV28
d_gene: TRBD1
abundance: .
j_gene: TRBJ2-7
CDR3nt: TGTGCCAGCAGCCATCAGGGGACAGGCTCCTACGAGCAGTACTTC
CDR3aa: CASSHQGTGSYEQYF

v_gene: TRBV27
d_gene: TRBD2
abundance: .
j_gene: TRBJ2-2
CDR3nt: TGTGCCAGCAGTTTACGGGAGGGCACCGGGGAGCTGTTTTTT
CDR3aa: CASSLREGTGELFF

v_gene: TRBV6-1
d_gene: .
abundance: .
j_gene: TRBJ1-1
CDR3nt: TGTGCCAGCAGTCTACAAACAGGGAACACTGAAGCTTTCTTT
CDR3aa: CASSLQTGNTEAFF

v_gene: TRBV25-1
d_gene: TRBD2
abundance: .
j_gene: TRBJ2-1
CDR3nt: TGTGCCAGCAGTGAAAGGCTAGCGGGAGGCCACAATGAGCAGTTCTTC
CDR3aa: CASSERLAGGHNEQFF

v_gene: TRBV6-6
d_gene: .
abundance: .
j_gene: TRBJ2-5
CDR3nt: TGTGCCAGCAGTGCCGGACAGCCCCAAGAGACCCAGTACTTC
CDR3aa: CASSAGQPQETQYF

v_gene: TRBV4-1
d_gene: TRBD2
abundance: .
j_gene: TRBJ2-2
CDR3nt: TGCGCCAGCAGCCAAACTAGCGGGAGGGCCGGCACCGGGGAGCTGTTTTTT
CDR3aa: CASSQTSGRAGTGELFF

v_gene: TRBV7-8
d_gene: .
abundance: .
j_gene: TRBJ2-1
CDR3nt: TGTGCCAGCAGCTTCGACTTGATTAGCGCACAGTTCTTC
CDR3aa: CASSFDLISAQFF

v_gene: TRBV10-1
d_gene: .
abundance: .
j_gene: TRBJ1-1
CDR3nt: TGCGCCAGCAGTGAGTCCCAGGATGAAGCTTTCTTT
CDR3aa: CASSESQDEAFF

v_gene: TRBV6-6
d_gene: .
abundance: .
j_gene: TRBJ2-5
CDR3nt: TGTGCCAGCAGTTACGCCCTAGGCGGACAAGAGACCCAGTACTTC
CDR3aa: CASSYALGGQETQYF

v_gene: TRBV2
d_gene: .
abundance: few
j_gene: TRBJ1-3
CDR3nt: TGTGCCAACCAACACCCGACTGGAAACACCATATATTTT
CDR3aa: CANQHPTGNTIYF

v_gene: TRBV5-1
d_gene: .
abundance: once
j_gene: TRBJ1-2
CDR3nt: TGCGCCAGCAGCCCTTTCGACAGGTCTGCTGGCTACACCTTC
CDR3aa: CASSPFDRSAGYTF

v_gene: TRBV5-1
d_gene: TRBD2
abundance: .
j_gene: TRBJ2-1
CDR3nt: TGCGCCAGCAGCTTGGATTATATAGCGGGCTCGAGGAAGTTCTTC
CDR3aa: CASSLDYIAGSRKFF